These 32 T cell receptor beta chains share one sample of origin, sequenced in a study of beta chain features in type 1 diabetes. Which antigens these TCRs recognize remains unknown. Study-level points and caveats: Shortening that was moderate but significant affected the TCRB CDR3s of Type 1 diabetes patients in all four CD4+ subsets.

Reverse transcription of all isolated RNA meant that expressed TCRB transcripts were sequenced. The repertoire was sequenced with immunoSEQ multiplex PCR; TCRdb's copy has only in-frame clones and lacks some. The sample carries over 600,000 clones, roughly 12% recorded once. The material sequenced was naive CD4+ T cells from blood. Source of these receptors: a man aged 30 to 39 with type 1 diabetes.

The chain recombines TRBV9 with TRBJ1-1, with D possibly TRBD1 on 5 matching bases. Germline V gene sequence: CDR1 SGDLS, CDR2 YYNGEE. The V end was cut by 4 bases, the J end by 4 bases, with 17 bases between. The CDR3 length is 15 residues. This CDR3 reads CASSNRPGVGTEAFF. In DNA form, the CDR3 reads TGTGCCAGCAGCAACCGCCCGGGGGTTGGCACTGAAGCTTTCTTT. Based on the CDR3 plus reference TRBV9 and TRBJ1-1, the full variable domain is DSGVTQTPKHLITATGQRVTLRCSPRSGDLSVYWYQQSLDQGLQFLIQYYNGEERAKGNILERFSAQQFPDLHSELNLSSLELGDSALYFCASSNRPGVGTEAFFGQGTRLTVV.

The V gene is TRBV30, the J gene TRBJ1-5; no clear D. Trimming removed 3 bases at V and 6 bases at J, with 9 bases between. Germline CDR1 GTSNPN, CDR2 SVGIG (reference sequence). This CDR3 is built from 12 residues. The CDR3 spells CAWREGGQPQHF. CDR3 DNA: TGTGCCTGGAGAGAGGGCGGTCAGCCCCAGCATTTT.

The chain has TRBV5-6 and TRBJ2-1; D is possibly TRBD1 or TRBD2 (5 bases each). Germline CDR1 SGHDT, CDR2 YYEEEE. Trimming removed 4 bases at V and 6 bases at J, with 11 bases between. CDR3 size: 13 residues. CDR3 in amino acids: CASSRGVINEQFF. CDR3 bases: TGTGCCAGCAGCCGAGGGGTCATCAATGAGCAGTTCTTC. The full variable domain, its missing parts supplied by reference TRBV5-6 and TRBJ2-1, is DAGVTQSPTHLIKTRGQQVTLRCSPKSGHDTVSWYQQALGQGPQFIFQYYEEEERQRGNFPDRFSGHQFPNYSSELNVNALLLGDSALYLCASSRGVINEQFFGPGTRLTVL.

J is TRBJ2-7 and V is TRBV9, with D unclear. CDR1 and CDR2 from the germline V gene are SGDLS and YYNGEE. This CDR3 contains 15 residues. Trimming took 4 bases from V and 2 from J, leaving 16 bases between them. The CDR3 DNA follows: TGTGCCAGCAGCCTCTTAGAGGTACCCGCCTACGAGCAGTACTTC. This sequence encodes CASSLLEVPAYEQYF.

This chain joins TRBV11-2 and TRBJ2-7; 7 bases agree with TRBD1. This CDR3 region has 14 residues. The ends lost 1 base at V and 4 bases at J; junction bases unmatched: 4. The V gene's germline CDR1 is SGHAT and CDR2 FQNNGV. The CDR3 loop reads CASSLAKGAYEQYF. The CDR3 DNA sequence: TGTGCCAGCAGCTTAGCTAAGGGGGCTTACGAGCAGTACTTC.

The chain has TRBV28 and TRBJ2-7; D is unresolved. This CDR3 comprises 12 residues. Trimming pared 2 bases from V and 6 bases from J, leaving 8 bases between. Germline V CDR1 and CDR2: MDHEN, SYDVKM. The CDR3: CASSLLLGEQYF. The CDR3 nucleotides are TGTGCCAGCAGTTTACTCCTCGGCGAGCAGTACTTC. The full variable domain, completed using reference TRBV28 and TRBJ2-7, is DVKVTQSSRYLVKRTGEKVFLECVQDMDHENMFWYRQDPGLGLRLIYFSYDVKMKEKGDIPEGYSVSREKKERFSLILESASTNQTSMYLCASSLLLGEQYFGPGTRLTVT.

This chain connects TRBV19 to TRBJ2-5, with 8 bases fitting TRBD1. CDR3 length equals 11 residues. The J segment lost 5 bases and the V segment lost 9 bases, leaving 2 bases of the junction unmatched. CDR1 is LNHDA and CDR2 is SQIVND in the germline V gene (reference sequence). The CDR3 protein is CASRQGETQYF. The CDR3 bases are TGTGCCAGCAGACAGGGGGAGACCCAGTACTTC.

The chain carries TRBV27 and TRBJ2-6; tentative D call: TRBD1 (6 bases). CDR3 size: 17 residues. Trimming removed 4 bases from V and 0 bases from J, with 13 bases in between. The V gene's germline CDR1 is MNHEY and CDR2 SMNVEV (reference sequence). The CDR3 sequence: CASSSTGWASGANVLTF. The CDR3 region has the DNA TGTGCCAGCAGTTCCACAGGGTGGGCCTCTGGGGCCAACGTCCTGACTTTC.

V gene TRBV27 combines with J gene TRBJ1-5, with 8 positions matching TRBD1. Germline CDR1 is MNHEY and CDR2 is SMNVEV (reference sequence). The V segment lost 10 bases and the J segment 2 bases; nucleotides outside the gene matches: 7. The CDR3 loop spans 14 amino acids. Here the CDR3 reads CATSTGAGNQPQHF. For the CDR3, the DNA is TGTGCCACTTCGACAGGGGCAGGCAATCAGCCCCAGCATTTT.

The gene calls are TRBV4-1 and TRBJ1-1; possible D gene TRBD1, 6 bases. The germline V and J ends were trimmed by 5 bases and 0 bases, with 13 bases remaining between them. Germline V gives CDR1 MGHRA, CDR2 YSYEKL. CDR3 size: 15 residues. CDR3 sequence: CASSSQTGLNTEAFF. As DNA, the CDR3 is TGCGCCAGCAGCTCCCAGACAGGCTTGAACACTGAAGCTTTCTTT.

This clone was observed a few times. The rearrangement links TRBV14 to TRBJ2-7, with 8 bases matching TRBD1. J was trimmed by 6 bases and V by 5 bases; bases with no gene match: 12. The germline gives CDR1 SGHDN, CDR2 FVKESK. This CDR3 region has 15 residues. The CDR3 is CASSSQGGRRSEQYF. CDR3 DNA sequence: TGTGCCAGCAGCTCACAGGGGGGTCGGAGGAGCGAGCAGTACTTC.

This clone was detected a few times. This chain uses TRBV2 with TRBJ1-1, with D possibly matching TRBD1 (5 bases). V gave up 7 bases and J gave up 4 bases, with 13 bases separating them. This CDR3 has 13 amino acids. Per germline, CDR1 SNHLY and CDR2 FYNNEI. In nucleotides, the CDR3 is TGTGCCAGCACCGGCAGGGTACGCACTGAAGCTTTCTTT. It encodes CASTGRVRTEAFF.

This clone was counted a few times. The chain uses TRBV25-1 and TRBJ1-2; 8 positions match TRBD1. Looked up from germline, CDR1 is MGHDK and CDR2 is SYGVNS. CDR3 length equals 14 residues. The V segment lost 6 bases and the J segment 4 bases; nucleotides outside the gene matches: 7. The CDR3, as DNA: TGTGCCAGCAGCTACCCGGGACAGGTCTATGGCTACACCTTC. As protein: CASSYPGQVYGYTF.

This clone was recorded a few times. V is TRBV5-1 and J is TRBJ1-1; D call uncertain. The CDR3 has 15 amino acids. The germline V gene encodes CDR1 SGHRS and CDR2 YFSETQ. Trimming stripped 0 bases from V and 1 base from J, with 10 bases between. CDR3 residues: CASSLGGTRNTEAFF. In DNA, the CDR3 is TGCGCCAGCAGCTTGGGTGGTACGAGGAACACTGAAGCTTTCTTT.

This clone turned up a few times. The chain is built from TRBV7-8 and TRBJ2-3; D uncertain. Germline V gene data show CDR1 as SGHVS and CDR2 as FQNEAQ. This CDR3 region has 12 residues. The V and J ends lost 1 base and 7 bases respectively, with 6 bases between them. The CDR3, as DNA: TGTGCCAGCAGCTTAGATAAGAATACGCAGTATTTT. Protein sequence: CASSLDKNTQYF.

In its sample, this clone was seen a few times. V and J are TRBV4-3 and TRBJ1-4; the D is unclear. Trimming cost V 0 bases and J 13 bases, with 18 bases left between them. The CDR3 runs to 15 residues. CDR1 and CDR2 from the germline V gene are LGHNA and YSLEER. The CDR3 loop is CASSQEMIGGMLLFF. The CDR3 DNA reads as TGCGCCAGCAGCCAAGAGATGATCGGCGGGATGTTACTGTTTTTT.

J is TRBJ2-7 and V is TRBV11-3; D possibly uses TRBD1 or TRBD2 (6 bases each). From germline, CDR1 is SGHNT and CDR2 YENEEA. V gave up 8 bases and J gave up 4 bases, with 24 bases separating them. This CDR3 region has 16 residues. The CDR3 region has the DNA TGTGCCAGCCCCAATTTCGGGGGCCAATTTTGGTACGAGCAGTACTTC. This codes for CASPNFGGQFWYEQYF.

The chain links TRBV6-1 to TRBJ1-4, with D tentatively TRBD1 (6 bases). This CDR3 has 14 amino acids. V was shortened by 2 bases and J by 8 bases, with 12 bases between the two germline ends. Per germline, CDR1 MNHNS and CDR2 SASEGT. CDR3 coding DNA: TGTGCCAGCAGTGAACAGGGGATTGGGGAAAAACTGTTTTTT. Protein sequence: CASSEQGIGEKLFF.

The DNA of the CDR3 is TGTGCCAGCAGTAAGAAAATGGACCAGGGAAGGGGGACCCAGTACTTC. It translates to CASSKKMDQGRGTQYF. The chain employs TRBV2 and TRBJ2-5, with TRBD1 as a possible D gene (5 bases). Trimming took off 5 bases at V and 7 bases at J, with 23 bases between the two ends. Germline-derived CDR1 and CDR2 are SNHLY and FYNNEI. CDR3 length: 16 residues. Combining the CDR3 with reference TRBV2 and TRBJ2-5 gives the whole variable domain EPEVTQTPSHQVTQMGQEVILRCVPISNHLYFYWYRQILGQKVEFLVSFYNNEISEKSEIFDDQFSVERPDGSNFTLKIRSTKLEDSAMYFCASSKKMDQGRGTQYFGPGTRLLVL.

This sequence joins TRBV7-8 and TRBJ1-2; a possible D gene is TRBD1 (6 bases). This CDR3 spans 14 amino acids. Germline V gives CDR1 SGHVS, CDR2 FQNEAQ. V gave up 5 bases and J gave up 5 bases, with 15 bases separating them. The CDR3 spells CASSPVRGEYGYTF. CDR3 in DNA: TGTGCCAGCAGCCCCGTGAGGGGGGAGTATGGCTACACCTTC.

There are a few counts of this clone. The chain combines TRBV14 with TRBJ2-7; 7 nucleotides agree with TRBD1. Germline trimming cut 5 bases from V and 3 bases from J; bases unmatched to any gene: 10. The germline gives CDR1 SGHDN, CDR2 FVKESK. CDR3 length: 15 residues. CDR3 region: CASSTLTGSVYEQYF. CDR3 DNA: TGTGCCAGCAGCACCCTGACAGGGTCGGTCTACGAGCAGTACTTC. Looking up the rest from reference TRBV14 and TRBJ2-7 gives the full variable domain: EAGVTQFPSHSVIEKGQTVTLRCDPISGHDNLYWYRRVMGKEIKFLLHFVKESKQDESGMPNNRFLAERTGGTYSTLKVQPAELEDSGVYFCASSTLTGSVYEQYFGPGTRLTVT.

This chain connects TRBV5-1 to TRBJ2-2; TRBD1 is a possible D gene (5 bases). The CDR3 length is 14 residues. Germline lookup yields CDR1 SGHRS and CDR2 YFSETQ. V was pared by 5 bases and J by 4 bases, with 12 bases between. The CDR3 region has the DNA TGCGCCAGCAGAGACAGAGCGAGCACCGGGGAGCTGTTTTTT. Its translation: CASRDRASTGELFF.

CDR3 residues: CSAETGPNEKLFF. In DNA form, the CDR3 reads TGCAGCGCAGAGACGGGGCCGAATGAAAAACTGTTTTTT. The gene calls are TRBV29-1 and TRBJ1-4; a weak D match, TRBD1 (5 bases). CDR3 length: 13 amino acids. V shed 7 bases and J shed 5 bases, with 14 bases lying between them. The germline CDR1 and CDR2 sequences are SQVTM and ANQGSEA.

V is TRBV7-2 and J is TRBJ2-2, with 9 bases that match TRBD2. This CDR3 contains 18 residues. From germline, CDR1 is SGHTA and CDR2 FQGNSA. V lost 0 bases and J lost 6; bases outside the gene matches: 11. CDR3 amino acids: CASSLAGPGTSSAGELFF. CDR3 coding DNA: TGTGCCAGCAGCTTAGCGGGACCCGGGACTAGCTCGGCCGGGGAGCTGTTTTTT.

This chain connects TRBV7-2 to TRBJ1-6; D remains ambiguous. Between the trimmed V and J ends, which lost 2 bases and 7 bases, there was a span of 12 bases. The CDR3 runs 15 residues. Germline V gene data show CDR1 as SGHTA and CDR2 as FQGNSA. The CDR3 nucleotides read TGTGCCAGCAGCTTACTAGAGGAGGCAAATTCACCCCTCCACTTT. Its protein product is CASSLLEEANSPLHF.

The chain has TRBV9 and TRBJ1-3; D not certain. V was pared by 4 bases and J by 0 bases, with 17 bases between. There are 17 residues in the CDR3. Germline values: CDR1 SGDLS, CDR2 YYNGEE. This CDR3 is CASSPPEGHPSGNTIYF. DNA of the CDR3: TGTGCCAGCAGCCCTCCAGAAGGGCACCCCTCTGGAAACACCATATATTTT.

This clone was detected a few times. The chain is built from TRBV27 and TRBJ2-5; 8 bases line up with TRBD1. After removal of 4 bases from V and 2 bases from J, the junction contained 6 bases not matched to a gene. The V gene's germline CDR1 is MNHEY and CDR2 SMNVEV (reference sequence). The CDR3 runs to 15 residues. The CDR3 sequence: CASSSGRGRQETQYF. The DNA for the CDR3 is TGTGCCAGCAGTTCAGGCAGGGGGCGGCAAGAGACCCAGTACTTC.

This clone was observed a handful of times. The V call is TRBV6-6, the J call TRBJ2-5; D gene ambiguous. The CDR3 contains 13 residues. V lost 8 bases to trimming and J lost 7 bases, with 17 bases between them. CDR1 and CDR2 from the germline V gene are MNHNY and SVGAGI (reference sequence). CDR3: CASSPEGSGTQYF. The CDR3 DNA sequence: TGTGCCAGCTCTCCGGAAGGGTCCGGGACCCAGTACTTC.

This clone was seen a few times. The V and J genes are TRBV5-6 and TRBJ1-3; D is perhaps TRBD1 (5 bases). The CDR3 totals 12 residues. Germline loops: CDR1 SGHDT, CDR2 YYEEEE. Trimming cost V 5 bases and J 2 bases, with 5 bases left between them. This CDR3 reads CASRTAGNTIYF. CDR3 nucleotide sequence: TGTGCCAGCAGGACAGCTGGAAACACCATATATTTT.

The chain has TRBV28 and TRBJ1-2; 7 positions agree with TRBD1. Unmatched junction bases numbered 13, after V lost 6 bases and J lost 9 bases. Germline CDR1 reads MDHEN; CDR2 reads SYDVKM. This CDR3 has 14 residues. CDR3 protein: CASSKSTGDRSYTF. The CDR3, as DNA: TGTGCCAGCAGCAAATCTACAGGGGATCGGAGCTACACCTTC.

CDR3 in DNA: TGTGCCAGCAGCCCCGGGCCGGGGTTCGAGCAGTACTTC. It encodes CASSPGPGFEQYF. The V gene is TRBV7-2, the J gene TRBJ2-7; TRBD2 is a possible D gene (5 bases). The CDR3 runs to 13 residues. CDR1 is SGHTA and CDR2 is FQGNSA in the germline V gene. Trimming removed 5 bases at V and 6 bases at J, with 14 bases between.

This clone has only a few counts. The rearrangement links TRBV7-9 to TRBJ2-1; possibly TRBD1 for D (8 bases). Germline values: CDR1 SEHNR, CDR2 FQNEAQ (reference sequence). The V end lost 3 bases, the J end lost 7 bases, and 16 bases lay between the germline ends. The CDR3 has 15 amino acids. CDR3 sequence reads: CASSFNTGGANEQFF. CDR3 in DNA: TGTGCCAGCAGCTTTAATACAGGGGGGGCAAATGAGCAGTTCTTC.